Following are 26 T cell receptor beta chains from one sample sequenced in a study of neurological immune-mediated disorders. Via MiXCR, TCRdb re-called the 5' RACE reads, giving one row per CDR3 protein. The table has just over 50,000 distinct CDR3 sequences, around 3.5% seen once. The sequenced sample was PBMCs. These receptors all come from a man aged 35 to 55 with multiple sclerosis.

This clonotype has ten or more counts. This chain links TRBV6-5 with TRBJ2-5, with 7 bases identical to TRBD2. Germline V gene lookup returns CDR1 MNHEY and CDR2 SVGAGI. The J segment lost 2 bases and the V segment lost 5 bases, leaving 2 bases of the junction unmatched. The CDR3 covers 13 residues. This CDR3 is CASSGRVQETQYF. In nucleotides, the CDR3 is TGTGCCAGCAGTGGGAGGGTTCAAGAGACCCAGTACTTC.

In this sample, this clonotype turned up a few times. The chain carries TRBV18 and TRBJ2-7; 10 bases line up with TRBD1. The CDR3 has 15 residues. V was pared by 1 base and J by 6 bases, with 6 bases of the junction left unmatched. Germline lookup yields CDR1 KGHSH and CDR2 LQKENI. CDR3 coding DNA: TGTGCCAGCTCACCACTCCGGGACAGGGGTGTCGAGCAGTACTTC. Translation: CASSPLRDRGVEQYF.

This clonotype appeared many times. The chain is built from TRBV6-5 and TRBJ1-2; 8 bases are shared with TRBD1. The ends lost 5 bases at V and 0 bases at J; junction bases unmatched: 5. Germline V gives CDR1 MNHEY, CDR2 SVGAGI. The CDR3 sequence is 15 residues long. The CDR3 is CASSNWTGPNYGYTF. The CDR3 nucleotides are TGTGCCAGCAGTAATTGGACAGGGCCTAACTATGGCTACACCTTC.

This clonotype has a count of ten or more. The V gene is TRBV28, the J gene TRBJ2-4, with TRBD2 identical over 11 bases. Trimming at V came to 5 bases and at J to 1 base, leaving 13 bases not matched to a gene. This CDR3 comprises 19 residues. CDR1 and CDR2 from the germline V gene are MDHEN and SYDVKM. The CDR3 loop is CASSPWDSGGVGAKNIQYF. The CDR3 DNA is TGTGCCAGCAGTCCATGGGATAGCGGGGGGGTAGGGGCCAAAAACATTCAGTACTTC.

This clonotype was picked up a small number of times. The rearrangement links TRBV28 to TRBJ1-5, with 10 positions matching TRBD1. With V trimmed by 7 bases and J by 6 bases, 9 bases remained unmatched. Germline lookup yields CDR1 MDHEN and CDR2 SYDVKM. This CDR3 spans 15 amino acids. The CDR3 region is CASTLLTGGLQPQHF. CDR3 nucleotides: TGTGCCAGCACCCTACTGACAGGGGGCCTTCAGCCCCAGCATTTT.

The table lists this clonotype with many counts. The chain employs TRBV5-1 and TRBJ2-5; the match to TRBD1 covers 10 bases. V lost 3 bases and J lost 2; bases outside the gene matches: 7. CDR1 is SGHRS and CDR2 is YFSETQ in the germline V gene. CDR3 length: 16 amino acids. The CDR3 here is CASSSGRTGGQETQYF. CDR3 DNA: TGCGCCAGCAGCTCGGGAAGGACAGGGGGTCAAGAGACCCAGTACTTC. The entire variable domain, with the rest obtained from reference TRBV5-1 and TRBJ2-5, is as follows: KAGVTQTPRYLIKTRGQQVTLSCSPISGHRSVSWYQQTPGQGLQFLFEYFSETQRNKGNFPGRFSGRQFSNSRSEMNVSTLELGDSALYLCASSSGRTGGQETQYFGPGTRLLVL.

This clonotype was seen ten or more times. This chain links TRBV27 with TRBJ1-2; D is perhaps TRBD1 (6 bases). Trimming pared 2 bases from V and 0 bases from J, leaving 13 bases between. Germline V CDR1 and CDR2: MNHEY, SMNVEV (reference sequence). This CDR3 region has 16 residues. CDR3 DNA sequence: TGTGCCAGCAGTTTAAGGGGGGAGTTGGCTAACTATGGCTACACCTTC. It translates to CASSLRGELANYGYTF.

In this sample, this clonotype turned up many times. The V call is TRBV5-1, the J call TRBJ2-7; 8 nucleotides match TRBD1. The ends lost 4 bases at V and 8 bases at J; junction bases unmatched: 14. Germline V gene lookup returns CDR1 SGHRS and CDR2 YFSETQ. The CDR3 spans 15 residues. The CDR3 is CASSRDGQGLPQQYF. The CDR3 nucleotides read TGCGCCAGCAGCCGAGACGGACAGGGCCTCCCTCAGCAGTACTTC.

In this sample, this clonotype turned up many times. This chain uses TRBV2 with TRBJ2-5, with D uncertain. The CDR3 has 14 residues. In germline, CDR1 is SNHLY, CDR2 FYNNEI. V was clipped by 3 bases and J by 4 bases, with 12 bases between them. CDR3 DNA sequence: TGTGCCAGCAGTGAGGGGTGGGTCGGAGAGACCCAGTACTTC. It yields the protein CASSEGWVGETQYF.

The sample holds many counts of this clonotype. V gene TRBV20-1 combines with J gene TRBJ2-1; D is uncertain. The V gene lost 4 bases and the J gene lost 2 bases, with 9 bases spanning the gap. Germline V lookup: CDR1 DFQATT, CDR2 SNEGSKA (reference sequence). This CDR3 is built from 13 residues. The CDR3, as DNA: TGCAGTGCTAAGGAAGGGACCTACAATGAGCAGTTCTTC. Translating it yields CSAKEGTYNEQFF.

Written as DNA, the CDR3 is TGCGCCAGCAGCTTGGTGTCTAGCGGGGAAGAGACCCAGTACTTC. This encodes CASSLVSSGEETQYF. V usage is TRBV5-1 and J usage is TRBJ2-5; TRBD2 matches at 9 bases. Per germline, CDR1 SGHRS and CDR2 YFSETQ. The length of the CDR3 is 15 residues. J lost 3 bases, V lost 0 bases, and 3 bases had no gene match.

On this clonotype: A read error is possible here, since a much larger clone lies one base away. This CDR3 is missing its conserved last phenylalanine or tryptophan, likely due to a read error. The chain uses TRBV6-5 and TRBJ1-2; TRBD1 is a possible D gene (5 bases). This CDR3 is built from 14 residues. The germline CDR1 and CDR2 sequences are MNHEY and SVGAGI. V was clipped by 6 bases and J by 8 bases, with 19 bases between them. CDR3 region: CASSPLTVLGGYTC. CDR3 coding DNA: TGTGCCAGCAGCCCTCTGACAGTTCTGGGGGGCTACACCTGC.

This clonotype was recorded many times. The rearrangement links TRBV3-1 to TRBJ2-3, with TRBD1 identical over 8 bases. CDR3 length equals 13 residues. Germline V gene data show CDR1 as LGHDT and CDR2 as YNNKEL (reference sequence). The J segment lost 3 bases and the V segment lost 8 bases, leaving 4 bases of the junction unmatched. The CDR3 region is CASATGDTDTQYF. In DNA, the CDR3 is TGTGCCAGCGCGACAGGGGATACAGATACGCAGTATTTT.

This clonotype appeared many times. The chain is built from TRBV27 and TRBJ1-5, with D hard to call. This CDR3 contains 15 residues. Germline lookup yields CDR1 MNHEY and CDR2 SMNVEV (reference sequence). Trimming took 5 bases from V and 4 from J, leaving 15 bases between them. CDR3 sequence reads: CASSPEVWWNQPQHF. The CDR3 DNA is TGTGCCAGCAGTCCCGAAGTGTGGTGGAATCAGCCCCAGCATTTT.

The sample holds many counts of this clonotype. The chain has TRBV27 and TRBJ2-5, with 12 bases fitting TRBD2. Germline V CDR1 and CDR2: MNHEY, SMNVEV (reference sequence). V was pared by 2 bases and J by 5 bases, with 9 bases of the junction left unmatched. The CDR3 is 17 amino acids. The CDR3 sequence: CASSLVGLAGGLETQYF. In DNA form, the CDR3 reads TGTGCCAGCAGTTTAGTTGGGCTAGCGGGGGGGCTCGAGACCCAGTACTTC.

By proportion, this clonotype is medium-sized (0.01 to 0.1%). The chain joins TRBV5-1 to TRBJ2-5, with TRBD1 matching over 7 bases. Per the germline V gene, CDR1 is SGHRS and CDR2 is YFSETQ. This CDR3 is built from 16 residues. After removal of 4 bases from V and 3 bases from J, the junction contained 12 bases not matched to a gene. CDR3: CASSPRMTGPKETQYF. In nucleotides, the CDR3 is TGCGCCAGCAGCCCGCGTATGACAGGGCCGAAAGAGACCCAGTACTTC.

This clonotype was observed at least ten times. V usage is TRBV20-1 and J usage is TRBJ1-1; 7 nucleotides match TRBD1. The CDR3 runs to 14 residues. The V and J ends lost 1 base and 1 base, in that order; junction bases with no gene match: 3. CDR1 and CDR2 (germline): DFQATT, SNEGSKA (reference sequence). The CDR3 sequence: CSARVGGANTEAFF. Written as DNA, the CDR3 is TGCAGTGCTAGAGTAGGGGGCGCGAACACTGAAGCTTTCTTT.

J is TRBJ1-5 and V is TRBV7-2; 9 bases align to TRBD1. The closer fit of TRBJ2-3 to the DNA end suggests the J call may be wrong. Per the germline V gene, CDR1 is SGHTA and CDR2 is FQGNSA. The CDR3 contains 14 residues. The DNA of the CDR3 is TGTGCCAGCAGCACCGGGACAGGGCATCAGCCCCAGTATTTT. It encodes CASSTGTGHQPQYF.

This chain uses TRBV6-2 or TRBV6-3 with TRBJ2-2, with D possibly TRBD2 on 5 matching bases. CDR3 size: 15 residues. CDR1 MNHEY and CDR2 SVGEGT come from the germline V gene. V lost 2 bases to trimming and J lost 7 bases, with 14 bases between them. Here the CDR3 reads CASSYRSSFGGELFF. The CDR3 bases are TGTGCCAGCAGTTACAGGTCTAGCTTCGGCGGGGAGCTGTTTTTT.

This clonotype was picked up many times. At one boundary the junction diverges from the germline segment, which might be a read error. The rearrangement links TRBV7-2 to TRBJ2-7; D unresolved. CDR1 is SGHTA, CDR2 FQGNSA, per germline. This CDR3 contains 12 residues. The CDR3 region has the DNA TGTGCCAGCAGCTTAGAGGTTGGGTATTCGGACTTC. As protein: CASSLEVGYSDF.

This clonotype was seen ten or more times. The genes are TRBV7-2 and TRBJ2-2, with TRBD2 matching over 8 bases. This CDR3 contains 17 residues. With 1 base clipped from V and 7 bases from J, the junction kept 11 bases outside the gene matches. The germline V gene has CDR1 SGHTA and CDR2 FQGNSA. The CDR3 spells CASSLVRGSGTDGELFF. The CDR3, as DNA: TGTGCCAGCAGCTTAGTGAGGGGTAGCGGGACGGACGGGGAGCTGTTTTTT.

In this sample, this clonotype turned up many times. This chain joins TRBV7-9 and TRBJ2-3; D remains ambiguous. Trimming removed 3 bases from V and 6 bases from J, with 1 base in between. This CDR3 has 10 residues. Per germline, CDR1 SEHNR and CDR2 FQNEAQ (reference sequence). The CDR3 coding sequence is TGTGCCAGCAGCTTGGATACGCAGTATTTT. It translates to CASSLDTQYF.

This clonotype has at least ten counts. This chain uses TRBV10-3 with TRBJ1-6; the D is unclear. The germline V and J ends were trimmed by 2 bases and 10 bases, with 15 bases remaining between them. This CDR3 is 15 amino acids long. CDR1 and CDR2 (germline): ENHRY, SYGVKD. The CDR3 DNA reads TGTGCCATCAGTGAGCCGGGAGCCCTCGGATCACCCCTCCACTTT. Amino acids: CAISEPGALGSPLHF.

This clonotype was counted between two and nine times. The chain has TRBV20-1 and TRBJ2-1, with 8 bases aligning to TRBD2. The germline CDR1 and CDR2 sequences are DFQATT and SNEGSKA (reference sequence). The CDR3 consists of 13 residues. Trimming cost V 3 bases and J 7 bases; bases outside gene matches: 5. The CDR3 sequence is CSASGGASNEQFF. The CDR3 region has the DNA TGCAGTGCTAGCGGGGGGGCCAGTAATGAGCAGTTCTTC.

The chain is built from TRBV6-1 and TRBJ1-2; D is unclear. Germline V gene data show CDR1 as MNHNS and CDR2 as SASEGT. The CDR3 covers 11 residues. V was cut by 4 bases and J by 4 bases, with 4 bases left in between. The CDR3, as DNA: TGTGCCAGCAGTGGCAGCTATGGCTACACCTTC. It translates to CASSGSYGYTF.

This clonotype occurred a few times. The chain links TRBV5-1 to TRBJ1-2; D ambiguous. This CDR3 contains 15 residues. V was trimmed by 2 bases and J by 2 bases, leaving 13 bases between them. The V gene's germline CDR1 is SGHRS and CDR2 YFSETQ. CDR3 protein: CASSFSPGTNYGYTF. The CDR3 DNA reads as TGCGCCAGCAGCTTTTCTCCAGGTACGAACTATGGCTACACCTTC.